What follows describes a single T cell receptor beta chain. No antigen is known for it. This entry is derived from a study of T cell clonotyping in hematopoietic cell transplantation. Study results and caveats: At the given depth, recipient repertoires were over 95% de novo clonotypes. Recipient TCR diversity dropped after transplant; expanded clonotypes rose from day 30 to 180. Higher Inverse Simpson Index values in graft donor and pretransplant recipient predicted broader posttransplant TCR diversity.

Sequencing used immunoSEQ multiplex PCR; TCRdb keeps in-frame clones, though not all of them. The sample has 10,000 or so clones; 86% are singletons. Here the sequenced sample was PBMCs, taken 180 days after allogeneic stem cell transplant. The clonotype originates from a human patient who had an allogeneic stem cell transplant, so the T cells may come from the graft donor. The donor label of this sample is uncertain. Some clones in this sample may be carry-over from other donors' samples.

The CDR3 DNA follows: TGTGCCAGCAGCTTGGGGACAGGGCTGGGAAAACTGTTTTTT. Protein: CASSLGTGLGKLFF. This chain connects TRBV9 to TRBJ1-4; 9 positions agree with TRBD1. Losses at the gene ends were 4 bases for V and 10 bases for J; bases not matched to a gene: 8. The CDR3 runs to 14 residues. Germline V gene sequence: CDR1 SGDLS, CDR2 YYNGEE.